This T cell receptor (beta chain) was documented in a study of OX40 agonist ivuxolimab in advanced cancers. At the level of the whole study: The costimulatory receptor OX40 (CD134) was targeted by ivuxolimab, a fully human IgG2 agonistic monoclonal antibody. Intravenous ivuxolimab was administered to patients every 2 weeks at six dose levels: 0.01, 0.1, 0.3, 1.5, 3 and 10 mg/kg. Among the approximately 54 dose-escalation patients, about 19 had hepatocellular carcinoma, roughly 15 melanoma, 9 renal cell carcinoma and 9 head and neck cancer. A male proportion of 82.7% and a mean age of 60 years, ranging from 23 to 79, were recorded for the dose-escalation cohort. Patients were allowed to have had prior anti-PD-1, anti-PD-L1 or anti-CTLA-4 therapy, and about 40% of the dose-escalation patients had been treated with checkpoint inhibitors. Partial responses were achieved by three dose-escalation patients, of whom one had hepatocellular carcinoma and two had cutaneous melanoma. The purpose of peripheral TCRbeta sequencing was to test whether ivuxolimab changed TCR sequence diversity and led to clonal T-cell expansion. The paper reports the monotherapy dose-escalation portion (N of about 50 patients) of the phase I ivuxolimab trial. What the work shows at the level of the full study, not this receptor alone: In the 0.1-3.0 mg/kg groups, partial responders were among the patients with the lowest normalized peripheral clonal expansion, particularly in CD8+ T cells. On average, CD8+ T cells showed more expanded clones than CD4+ T cells after ivuxolimab. Antigen specificity was not determined for the clonally expanded peripheral T cells. Low levels of normalized T-cell clonal expansion were also shown by some nonresponding patients. At doses of 0.1 to 3.0 mg/kg, clonal expansion of both CD4+ and CD8+ T cells in blood was seen between baseline and week 6.

Genomic DNA was extracted from sorted cells for sequencing of the TCRbeta CDR3 region. TCRbeta CDR3 regions were sequenced using the immunoSEQ Assay. In TCRdb, the immuneACCESS table is reduced to in-frame sequences with V and J assigned. These tables do not hold every clone; where another copy was compared, an unresolved V gene accounts for under half, and the others remain unexplained. The sample records about 78,000 clones, about 90% of which are singletons. Of the sample, 2.5% to 3% falls within the top ten clones. From a lookup of the germline V gene, CDR1 and CDR2 are SNHLY and FYNNEI. The CDR3 spans 14 residues, from the cysteine through the phenylalanine. Only the CDR3 DNA stays, 42 bases, in frame from base 1. V and J lose 4 bases and 7 bases, and a span of 16 bases separates them. The trial excluded patients who had a history of autoimmune disease or who were on systemic immunosuppression. Peripheral blood for TCR sequencing was collected from all dose cohorts at baseline, on cycle 4 day 1, and on cycle 7 day 1. The samples were drawn from a first-in-human, open-label, multicenter phase I dose-escalation trial of ivuxolimab. Adults with locally advanced or metastatic head and neck squamous cell, hepatocellular, melanoma or renal cell carcinoma were enrolled in the trial. Before TCR sequencing, CD4+ T cells and CD8+ T cells from peripheral blood were sorted into separate populations.

With respect to this clone: Its antigen is unknown. No qualities accompany the bases; no much larger clone lies one base away.

This clonotype was sampled from an adult with an advanced solid tumor such as melanoma, head and neck, liver or kidney cancer. Source: CD4+ or CD8+ T cells sorted from blood, taken in a trial of the OX40 agonist ivuxolimab. The rearranged segments are TRBV2 and TRBJ1-2; perhaps TRBD1 is the D gene, with 6 bases matching. This receptor carries the CDR3 CASSARTGQGGYTF. The bases read TGTGCCAGCAGTGCTAGAACAGGGCAAGGTGGCTACACCTTC. This CDR3, with the reference TRBV2 and TRBJ1-2 proteins standing in past its ends, gives the full variable domain EPEVTQTPSHQVTQMGQEVILRCVPISNHLYFYWYRQILGQKVEFLVSFYNNEISEKSEIFDDQFSVERPDGSNFTLKIRSTKLEDSAMYFCASSARTGQGGYTFGSGTRLTVV.